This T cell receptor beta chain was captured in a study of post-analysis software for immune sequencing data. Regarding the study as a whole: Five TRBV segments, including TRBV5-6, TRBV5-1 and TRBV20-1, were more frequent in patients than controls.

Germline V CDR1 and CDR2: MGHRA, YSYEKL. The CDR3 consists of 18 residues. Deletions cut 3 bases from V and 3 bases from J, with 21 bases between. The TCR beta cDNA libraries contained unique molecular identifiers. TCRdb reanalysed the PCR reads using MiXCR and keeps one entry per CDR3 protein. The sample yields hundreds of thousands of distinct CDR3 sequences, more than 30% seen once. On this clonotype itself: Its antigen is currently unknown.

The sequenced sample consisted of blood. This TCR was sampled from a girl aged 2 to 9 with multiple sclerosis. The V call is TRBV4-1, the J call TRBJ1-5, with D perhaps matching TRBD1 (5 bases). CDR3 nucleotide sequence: TGCGCCAGCAGCCATCGAATCGTTGGGGGTCGTAACAATCAGCCCCAGCATTTT. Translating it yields CASSHRIVGGRNNQPQHF.